Listed here are 30 T cell receptor beta chains from one sample, sequenced in a study of cytomegalovirus exposure and HLA in healthy donors. With 60 Vbeta and 13 Jbeta primers, the PCR was carried out. Here immunoSEQ multiplex PCR was the method, and the copy in TCRdb shows in-frame clones only, minus some. The repertoire holds about 190,000 clones, with roughly 81% as singletons. The specimen was PBMCs. The receptors were sampled from a young woman in good health and CMV-seropositive.

This chain uses TRBV7-2 with TRBJ2-5; D perhaps matches TRBD2 (7 bases). The CDR3 totals 16 residues. Germline V CDR1 and CDR2: SGHTA, FQGNSA. V was cut by 4 bases and J by 5 bases, with 20 bases left in between. The CDR3 reads CASSSAGRGGAETQYF. In nucleotides, the CDR3 is TGTGCCAGCAGCTCCGCGGGGAGGGGGGGCGCGGAGACCCAGTACTTC.

The CDR3 DNA reads TGTGCCAGTCAGGGACTTTTCAACACCGGGGAGCTGTTTTTT. This translates into CASQGLFNTGELFF. The genes are TRBV7-8 and TRBJ2-2, with D possibly being TRBD2 (6 bases). Trimming removed 9 bases at V and 2 bases at J, with 13 bases between. In germline, CDR1 is SGHVS, CDR2 FQNEAQ. There are 14 residues in the CDR3. Full variable domain (outside the CDR3, taken from reference TRBV7-8 and TRBJ2-2): GAGVSQSPRYKVAKRGQDVALRCDPISGHVSLFWYQQALGQGPEFLTYFQNEAQLDKSGLPSDRFFAERPEGSVSTLKIQRTQQEDSAVYLCASQGLFNTGELFFGEGSRLTVL.

The chain recombines TRBV30 with TRBJ2-5; no definite D call. The CDR3 consists of 13 residues. CDR1 is GTSNPN and CDR2 is SVGIG in the germline V gene (reference sequence). V gave up 0 bases and J gave up 3 bases, with 8 bases separating them. CDR3 coding DNA: TGTGCCTGGAGTGTAAAAGCCGAAGAGACCCAGTACTTC. Translated, it gives CAWSVKAEETQYF.

The chain has TRBV29-1 and TRBJ2-4, with 9 bases matching TRBD2. Trimming removed 1 base from V and 8 bases from J; junction bases left unmatched: 3. Germline assignment: CDR1 SQVTM and CDR2 ANQGSEA. The CDR3 is made up of 13 amino acids. The CDR3 spells CSVEGTSVHIQYF. CDR3 bases: TGCAGCGTTGAAGGGACTAGCGTCCACATTCAGTACTTC.

V usage is TRBV23-1 and J usage is TRBJ1-6; D is perhaps TRBD1 (6 bases). TRBV23-1 belongs to the ORF category, with a function that is uncertain. The length of the CDR3 is 18 residues. V was cut by 4 bases and J by 5 bases, with 21 bases left in between. The CDR3 sequence: CASSLGARGLLDNSPLHF. The CDR3 DNA reads as TGCGCCAGCAGTCTGGGGGCGAGGGGCCTACTAGATAATTCACCCCTCCACTTT.

This clone was picked up a small number of times. This chain uses TRBV4-3 with TRBJ2-3; 7 bases align to TRBD2. Germline V gene data show CDR1 as LGHNA and CDR2 as YSLEER. The CDR3 totals 16 residues. Trimming cost V 1 base and J 5 bases; bases outside gene matches: 9. CDR3 protein: CASSQGLAAGVDTQYF. The CDR3 DNA follows: TGCGCCAGCAGCCAAGGTCTAGCGGCCGGGGTAGATACGCAGTATTTT.

The chain links TRBV19 to TRBJ1-6, with D perhaps matching TRBD1 (5 bases). The CDR3 has 13 amino acids. In germline, CDR1 is LNHDA, CDR2 SQIVND (reference sequence). The V end was cut by 6 bases, the J end by 5 bases, with 8 bases between. CDR3 sequence (DNA): TGTGCCAGTAGGACAGTGCATAATTCACCCCTCCACTTT. Protein: CASRTVHNSPLHF.

CDR3 sequence reads: CASTPIPGTGNEQYF. Written as DNA, the CDR3 is TGTGCCAGCACCCCCATCCCCGGGACAGGAAACGAGCAGTACTTC. This chain links TRBV6-6 with TRBJ2-7; 8 bases map to TRBD1. The CDR3 length is 15 residues. With V trimmed by 7 bases and J by 5 bases, 13 bases remained unmatched. The germline CDR1 and CDR2 sequences are MNHNY and SVGAGI (reference sequence).

The chain recombines TRBV28 with TRBJ1-5, with a tentative D call TRBD1 (6 bases). TRBJ2-3 matches the DNA end more closely, so the J call is doubtful. Germline V lookup: CDR1 MDHEN, CDR2 SYDVKM. The CDR3 is 16 residues long. The CDR3 here is CASSFKGGRGNQPQYF. CDR3 in DNA: TGTGCCAGCAGTTTTAAAGGGGGTCGGGGCAATCAGCCCCAGTATTTT.

This chain links TRBV29-1 with TRBJ2-1; D is unclear. The germline V and J ends were trimmed by 7 bases and 4 bases, with 11 bases remaining between them. Germline V CDR1 and CDR2: SQVTM, ANQGSEA. The CDR3 is made up of 12 amino acids. The DNA of the CDR3 is TGCAGCGCTGCGGCTAGATACAATGAGCAGTTCTTC. This encodes CSAAARYNEQFF.

The chain employs TRBV7-2 and TRBJ2-7, with 13 bases lining up with TRBD2. J was trimmed by 2 bases and V by 4 bases; bases with no gene match: 11. Per germline, CDR1 SGHTA and CDR2 FQGNSA. This CDR3 has 18 amino acids. The chain's CDR3 is CASSSTVTSGRPPYEQYF. The CDR3, as DNA: TGTGCCAGCAGCTCCACGGTGACTAGCGGGAGGCCTCCCTACGAGCAGTACTTC.

This clone has just a few counts. This chain connects TRBV2 to TRBJ1-4, with D perhaps matching TRBD1 (6 bases). The CDR3 is 14 residues long. The germline V and J ends were trimmed by 6 bases and 4 bases, with 12 bases remaining between them. Germline CDR1 is SNHLY and CDR2 is FYNNEI. The CDR3 nucleotides are TGTGCCAGCAGGATGGGGGCTGGTAATGAAAAACTGTTTTTT. It is translated as CASRMGAGNEKLFF.

The CDR3 nucleotides are TGCGCCAGCGGGACCGGGACAGGGGACTCACCCCTCCACTTT. It encodes CASGTGTGDSPLHF. This chain joins TRBV5-1 and TRBJ1-6; TRBD1 matches at 10 bases. Germline-derived CDR1 and CDR2 are SGHRS and YFSETQ. V lost 7 bases and J lost 10; bases outside the gene matches: 8. This CDR3 is built from 14 residues.

The rearrangement uses TRBV5-1 and TRBJ2-5; 7 bases agree with TRBD1. The V segment lost 0 bases and the J segment 2 bases; nucleotides outside the gene matches: 1. Germline assignment: CDR1 SGHRS and CDR2 YFSETQ. The CDR3 contains 14 residues. CDR3 DNA: TGCGCCAGCAGCTTGGGACAGGGACAAGAGACCCAGTACTTC. This translates into CASSLGQGQETQYF.

The chain couples TRBV5-6 to TRBJ1-2; perhaps TRBD1 as D (6 bases). Germline V CDR1 and CDR2: SGHDT, YYEEEE. The CDR3 has 13 residues. V was cut by 0 bases and J by 8 bases, with 11 bases left in between. The CDR3 DNA reads as TGTGCCAGCAGCTTGGACAGGGATGAGGGCTACACCTTC. Translation gives CASSLDRDEGYTF.

The J gene is TRBJ2-7, the V gene TRBV5-4; TRBD2 is a possible D gene (6 bases). The CDR3 covers 14 residues. Germline CDR1 reads SGHNT; CDR2 reads YYREEE (reference sequence). The V and J ends lost 3 bases and 2 bases respectively, with 12 bases between them. CDR3: CASSSVGGPYEQYF. The CDR3 nucleotides are TGTGCCAGCAGCTCGGTGGGAGGCCCCTACGAGCAGTACTTC.

V usage is TRBV7-2 and J usage is TRBJ2-3; 12 bases match TRBD2. There are 16 residues in the CDR3. V shed 5 bases, J shed 1 base, and the junction held 4 bases outside the gene matches. CDR1 SGHTA and CDR2 FQGNSA come from the germline V gene. DNA of the CDR3: TGTGCCAGCAGCCGTCGACTAGCGGGGGGCACAGATACGCAGTATTTT. It is translated as CASSRRLAGGTDTQYF.

The rearrangement uses TRBV6-1 and TRBJ1-6; 8 bases fit TRBD1. The CDR3 has 14 residues. Trimming took 5 bases from V and 8 from J; bases not matched to a gene: 5. Germline CDR1 is MNHNS and CDR2 is SASEGT. The CDR3: CASSKDRGYSPLHF. The CDR3 nucleotides read TGTGCCAGCAGTAAAGACAGGGGTTATTCACCCCTCCACTTT.

This clone is a singleton in its sample. The rearrangement uses TRBV6-5 and TRBJ2-7; 8 bases map to TRBD1. CDR1 is MNHEY and CDR2 is SVGAGI in the germline V gene. This CDR3 spans 14 amino acids. V trimming: 8 bases; J trimming: 1 base; junction bases outside the gene matches: 7. The CDR3 here is CASRRGQASYEQYF. The CDR3 DNA reads as TGTGCCAGCCGGCGGGGACAGGCTTCCTACGAGCAGTACTTC.

The chain has TRBV7-2 and TRBJ2-7, with 8 bases aligning to TRBD1. The CDR3 consists of 14 residues. V shed 2 bases and J 4 bases; nucleotides not matched to a gene: 4. Germline loops: CDR1 SGHTA, CDR2 FQGNSA. CDR3 sequence (DNA): TGTGCCAGCAGCTTAAAGCAGGGGGCTTACGAGCAGTACTTC. It is translated as CASSLKQGAYEQYF.

The chain has TRBV2 and TRBJ1-6, with 8 bases fitting TRBD1. CDR3 length equals 13 residues. Germline V gives CDR1 SNHLY, CDR2 FYNNEI. V shed 8 bases and J 5 bases; nucleotides not matched to a gene: 2. This chain's CDR3 is CASRGQDNSPLHF. In DNA, the CDR3 is TGTGCCAGCCGGGGACAGGATAATTCACCCCTCCACTTT.

The chain carries TRBV4-3 and TRBJ2-2; 7 bases fit TRBD2. The CDR3 is 15 amino acids. The germline V gene encodes CDR1 LGHNA and CDR2 YSLEER. With V trimmed by 3 bases and J by 5 bases, 6 bases remained unmatched. The CDR3 region has the DNA TGCGCCAGCAGCCACGCGGGGGTGGGAACCGGGGAGCTGTTTTTT. Its translation: CASSHAGVGTGELFF.

This clone was picked up one time. The rearrangement uses TRBV7-9 and TRBJ2-1, with D perhaps matching TRBD1 (6 bases). The germline V gene has CDR1 SEHNR and CDR2 FQNEAQ (reference sequence). The CDR3 consists of 13 residues. Trimming cost V 5 bases and J 9 bases, with 14 bases left between them. CDR3 protein: CASSKQQGSEQFF. The CDR3 coding sequence is TGTGCCAGCAGCAAACAACAGGGAAGTGAGCAGTTCTTC.

This chain connects TRBV4-3 to TRBJ2-3; no firm D call. V gave up 0 bases and J gave up 0 bases, with 19 bases separating them. This CDR3 comprises 19 residues. The germline CDR1 and CDR2 sequences are LGHNA and YSLEER. The CDR3 DNA follows: TGCGCCAGCAGCCAAGAGCCGAGGCTCTTGTTTTTTAGCACAGATACGCAGTATTTT. Amino acid sequence: CASSQEPRLLFFSTDTQYF.

The J gene is TRBJ1-5, the V gene TRBV5-1; no reliable D call. Germline V gene data show CDR1 as SGHRS and CDR2 as YFSETQ. V lost 0 bases and J 0 bases, leaving 7 bases between the germline ends. This CDR3 is 15 amino acids long. The CDR3 coding sequence is TGCGCCAGCAGCTTGGATGCAGATAGCAATCAGCCCCAGCATTTT. Residues: CASSLDADSNQPQHF.

This chain joins TRBV6-5 and TRBJ2-7; 9 bases match TRBD1. The germline CDR1 and CDR2 sequences are MNHEY and SVGAGI. The CDR3 is 15 amino acids. The V segment lost 7 bases and the J segment 3 bases; nucleotides outside the gene matches: 10. CDR3 nucleotides: TGTGCCAGCACCCAAATGGGGACAGGGCTCTACGAGCAGTACTTC. This translates into CASTQMGTGLYEQYF.

V usage is TRBV7-8 and J usage is TRBJ1-1; 7 bases line up with TRBD1. The V and J ends lost 2 bases and 5 bases, in that order; junction bases with no gene match: 11. Germline CDR1 SGHVS, CDR2 FQNEAQ. The CDR3 runs to 16 residues. The CDR3 region has the DNA TGTGCCAGCAGCTTATTCCAGGGGGTGAGGGGGACTGAAGCTTTCTTT. The encoded protein is CASSLFQGVRGTEAFF.

Here the CDR3 DNA reads TGTGCCAGCAGTCCACAGGGGCTTGAAGCTTTCTTT. It codes for CASSPQGLEAFF. The genes are TRBV28 and TRBJ1-1, with 7 positions matching TRBD1. The CDR3 has 12 amino acids. With V trimmed by 5 bases and J by 7 bases, 4 bases remained unmatched. Germline CDR1 reads MDHEN; CDR2 reads SYDVKM.

The rearrangement joins TRBV7-3 to TRBJ2-5; 12 bases fit TRBD2. CDR1 is SGHTA, CDR2 FQGTGA, per germline. With 5 bases clipped from V and 5 bases from J, the junction kept 6 bases outside the gene matches. The CDR3 extends over 15 amino acids. The CDR3 nucleotides are TGTGCCAGCAGCCCTAGCGGGGGGGAGTTTGAGACCCAGTACTTC. Amino acids: CASSPSGGEFETQYF.

This clone has only one observation. The sample carries other DNA sequences with the same CDR3. The chain is built from TRBV18 and TRBJ1-1; 7 bases are shared with TRBD1. Trimming took 3 bases from V and 0 from J; bases not matched to a gene: 1. This CDR3 has 14 amino acids. CDR1 KGHSH and CDR2 LQKENI come from the germline V gene. CDR3 residues: CASSPDRMNTEAFF. DNA of the CDR3: TGTGCCAGCTCACCGGACAGGATGAACACTGAAGCTTTCTTT.